What follows describes a single TCR beta chain. Profiling relied on immunoSEQ multiplex PCR, and the TCRdb table lists in-frame clones only, not all of them. Of fewer than 2.5 million clones in the sample, roughly 93% are singletons; the top ten hold about 0.34%. These data are taken from a study of shared clonotypes between healthy human individuals. CDR3 size: 14 residues. The V end lost 5 bases, the J end lost 0 bases, and 7 bases lay between the germline ends. CDR1 is KGHSH and CDR2 is LQKENI in the germline V gene. V usage is TRBV18 and J usage is TRBJ2-2; D call uncertain. This TCR came from a man between 18 and 35 years old in good health. Some clones in this sample may be carry-over from other donors' samples. What was sequenced was naive CD4+ T cells from PBMCs. As to subset: CD45RA+ positively selected. The DNA for the CDR3 is TGTGCCAGCTCAAATAGAACGAACACCGGGGAGCTGTTTTTT. This translates into CASSNRTNTGELFF. Filled out from reference TRBV18 and TRBJ2-2, the complete variable domain reads NAGVMQNPRHLVRRRGQEARLRCSPMKGHSHVYWYRQLPEEGLKFMVYLQKENIIDESGMPKERFSAEFPKEGPSILRIQQVVRGDSAAYFCASSNRTNTGELFFGEGSRLTVL.